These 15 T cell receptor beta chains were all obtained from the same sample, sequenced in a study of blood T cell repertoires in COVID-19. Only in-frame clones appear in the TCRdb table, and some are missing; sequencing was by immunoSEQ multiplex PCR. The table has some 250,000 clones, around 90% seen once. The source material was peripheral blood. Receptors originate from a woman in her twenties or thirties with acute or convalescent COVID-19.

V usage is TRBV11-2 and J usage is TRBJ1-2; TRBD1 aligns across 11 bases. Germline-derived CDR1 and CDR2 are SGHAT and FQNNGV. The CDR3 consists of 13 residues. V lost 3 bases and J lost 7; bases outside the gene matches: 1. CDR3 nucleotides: TGTGCCAGCAGCTTTGGGACAGGGGGTGGCTACACCTTC. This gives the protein CASSFGTGGGYTF.

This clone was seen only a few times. The CDR3 sequence is CASSLGQGILDTQYF. CDR3 DNA sequence: TGTGCCAGCAGCTTAGGCCAGGGGATACTAGATACGCAGTATTTT. This chain links TRBV7-2 with TRBJ2-3; tentative D call: TRBD1 (6 bases). Trimming left V 1 base short and J 5 bases short, with 13 bases between. CDR1 and CDR2 (germline): SGHTA, FQGNSA. CDR3 length: 15 amino acids.

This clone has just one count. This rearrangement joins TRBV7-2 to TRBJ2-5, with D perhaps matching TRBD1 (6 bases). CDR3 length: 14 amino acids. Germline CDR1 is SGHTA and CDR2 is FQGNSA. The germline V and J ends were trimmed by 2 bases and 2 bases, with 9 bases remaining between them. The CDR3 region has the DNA TGTGCCAGCAGCTTACAGGGGTGGCAAGAGACCCAGTACTTC. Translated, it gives CASSLQGWQETQYF. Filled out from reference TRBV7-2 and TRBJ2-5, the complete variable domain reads GAGVSQSPSNKVTEKGKDVELRCDPISGHTALYWYRQSLGQGLEFLIYFQGNSAPDKSGLPSDRFSAERTGGSVSTLTIQRTQQEDSAVYLCASSLQGWQETQYFGPGTRLLVL.

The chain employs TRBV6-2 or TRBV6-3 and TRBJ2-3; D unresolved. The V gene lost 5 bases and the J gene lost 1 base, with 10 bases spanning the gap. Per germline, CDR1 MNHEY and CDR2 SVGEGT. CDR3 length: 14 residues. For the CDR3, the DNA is TGTGCCAGCAGTGATTATAGAGGCACAGATACGCAGTATTTT. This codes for CASSDYRGTDTQYF.

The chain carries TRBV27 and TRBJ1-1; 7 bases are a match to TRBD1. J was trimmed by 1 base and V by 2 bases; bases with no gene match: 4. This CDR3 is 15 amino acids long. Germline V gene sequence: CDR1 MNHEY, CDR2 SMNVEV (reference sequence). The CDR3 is CASSLGYRGNTEAFF. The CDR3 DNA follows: TGTGCCAGCAGTTTAGGATACAGGGGGAACACTGAAGCTTTCTTT.

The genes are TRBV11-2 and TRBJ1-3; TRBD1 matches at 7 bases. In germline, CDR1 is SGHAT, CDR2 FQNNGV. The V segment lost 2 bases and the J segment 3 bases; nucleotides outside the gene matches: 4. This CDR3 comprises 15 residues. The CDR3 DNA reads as TGTGCCAGCAGCTTAATATCAGGGGGTGGAAACACCATATATTTT. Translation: CASSLISGGGNTIYF.

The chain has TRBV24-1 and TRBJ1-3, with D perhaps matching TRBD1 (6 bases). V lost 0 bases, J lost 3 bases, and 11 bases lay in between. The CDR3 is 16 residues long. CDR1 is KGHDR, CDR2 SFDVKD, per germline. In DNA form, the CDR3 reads TGTGCCACCAGTGATTTGCTCGCGACAGGTGGAAACACCATATATTTT. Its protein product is CATSDLLATGGNTIYF.

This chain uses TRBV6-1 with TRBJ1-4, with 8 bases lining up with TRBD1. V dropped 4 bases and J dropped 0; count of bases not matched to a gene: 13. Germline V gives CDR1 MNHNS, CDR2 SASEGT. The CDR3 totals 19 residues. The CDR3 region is CASSARQGQSLATNEKLFF. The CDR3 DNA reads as TGTGCCAGCAGTGCCAGACAGGGGCAGTCATTAGCAACTAATGAAAAACTGTTTTTT.

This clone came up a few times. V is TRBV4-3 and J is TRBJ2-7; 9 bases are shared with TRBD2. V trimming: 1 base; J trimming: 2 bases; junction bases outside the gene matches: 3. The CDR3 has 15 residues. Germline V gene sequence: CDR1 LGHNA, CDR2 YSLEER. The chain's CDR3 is CASSQASGEPYEQYF. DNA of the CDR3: TGCGCCAGCAGCCAAGCTAGCGGGGAACCCTACGAGCAGTACTTC.

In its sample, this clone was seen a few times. The CDR3 spells CASSDPSSYEQYF. CDR3 bases: TGTGCCAGCAGTGATCCATCCTCCTACGAGCAGTACTTC. This chain links TRBV2 with TRBJ2-7; no clear D. Deletions cut 3 bases from V and 0 bases from J, with 6 bases between. The V gene's germline CDR1 is SNHLY and CDR2 FYNNEI. The CDR3 extends over 13 amino acids.

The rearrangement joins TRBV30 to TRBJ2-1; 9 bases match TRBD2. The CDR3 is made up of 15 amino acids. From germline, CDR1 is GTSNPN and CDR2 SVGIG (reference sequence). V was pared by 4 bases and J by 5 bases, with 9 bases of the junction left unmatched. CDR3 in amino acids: CAWNRAGGGNNEQFF. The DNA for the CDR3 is TGTGCCTGGAATAGAGCGGGAGGTGGGAACAATGAGCAGTTCTTC.

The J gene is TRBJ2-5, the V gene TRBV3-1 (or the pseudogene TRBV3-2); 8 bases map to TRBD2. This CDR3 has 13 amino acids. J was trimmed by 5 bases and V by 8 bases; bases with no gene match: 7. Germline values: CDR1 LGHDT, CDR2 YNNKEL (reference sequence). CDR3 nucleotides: TGTGCCAGCGAGCGGGGGTCCGGGGAGACCCAGTACTTC. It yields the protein CASERGSGETQYF.

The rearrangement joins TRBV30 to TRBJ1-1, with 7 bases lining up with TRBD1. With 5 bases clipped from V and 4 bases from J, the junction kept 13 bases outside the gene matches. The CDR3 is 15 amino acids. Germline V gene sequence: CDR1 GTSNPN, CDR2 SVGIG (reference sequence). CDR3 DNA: TGTGCCTGGTTGACAGGGTATGGGGTCGTCACTGAAGCTTTCTTT. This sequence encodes CAWLTGYGVVTEAFF.

CDR3 bases: TGTGCCAGTAGTATTTCGACTGCGCTCTACGAGCAGTACTTC. Translated, it gives CASSISTALYEQYF. V is TRBV19 and J is TRBJ2-7; D gene uncertain. Germline V gene sequence: CDR1 LNHDA, CDR2 SQIVND (reference sequence). Trimming shortened V by 3 bases and J by 3 bases, and 12 bases separated the two germline ends. This CDR3 contains 14 residues.

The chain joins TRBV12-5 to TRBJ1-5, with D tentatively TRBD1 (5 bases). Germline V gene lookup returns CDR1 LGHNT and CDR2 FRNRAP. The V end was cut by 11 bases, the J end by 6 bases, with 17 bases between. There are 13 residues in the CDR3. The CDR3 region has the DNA TGTGCTGGCAGCTCCGGGACTCGTCAGCCCCAGCATTTT. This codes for CAGSSGTRQPQHF.